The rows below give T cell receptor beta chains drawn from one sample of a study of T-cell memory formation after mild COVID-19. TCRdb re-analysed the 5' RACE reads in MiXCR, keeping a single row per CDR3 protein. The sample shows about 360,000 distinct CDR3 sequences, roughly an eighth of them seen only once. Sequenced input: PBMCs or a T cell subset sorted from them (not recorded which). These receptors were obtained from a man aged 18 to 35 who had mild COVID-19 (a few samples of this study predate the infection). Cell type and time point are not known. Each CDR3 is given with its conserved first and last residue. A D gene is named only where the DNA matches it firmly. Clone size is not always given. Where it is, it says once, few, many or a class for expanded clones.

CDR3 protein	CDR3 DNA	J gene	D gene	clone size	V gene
CASGEDGLDVGQYF	TGTGCCAGCGGTGAGGACGGACTAGACGTGGGCCAGTACTTC	TRBJ2-5	TRBD2	NA	TRBV2
CASSLAPTSGAYNEQFF	TGTGCCAGCAGCTTAGCCCCGACTAGCGGGGCCTACAATGAGCAGTTCTTC	TRBJ2-1	TRBD2	few	TRBV11-2
CASSLLEGLFTDTQYF	TGTGCCAGCAGTTTATTGGAGGGTTTATTCACAGATACGCAGTATTTT	TRBJ2-3	NA	NA	TRBV27
CASSIFRGAGELFF	TGTGCCAGTAGTATATTTCGGGGCGCCGGGGAGCTGTTTTTT	TRBJ2-2	NA	few	TRBV19
CASSYSSRVRDTEAFF	TGTGCCAGCAGTTACTCATCCAGGGTACGCGACACTGAAGCTTTCTTT	TRBJ1-1	NA	few	TRBV6-5
CASSRGRGSSSYNEQFF	TGCGCCAGCAGCCGGGGCAGGGGCAGCAGCTCCTACAATGAGCAGTTCTTC	TRBJ2-1	NA	few	TRBV4-1
CASSRVRSGGYTF	TGTGCCAGCAGCCGCGTGAGGAGCGGTGGCTACACCTTC	TRBJ1-2	NA	many	TRBV12-3/TRBV12-4
CASSQAASGVADTQYF	TGTGCCAGCAGCCAAGCGGCTAGCGGTGTCGCAGATACGCAGTATTTT	TRBJ2-3	TRBD2	NA	TRBV4-2
CASSREPYEQYF	TGCGCCAGCAGCCGTGAACCCTACGAGCAGTACTTC	TRBJ2-7	NA	many	TRBV5-1
CASSFTGVGNQPQHF	TGTGCCAGCAGTTTCACAGGGGTGGGGAATCAGCCCCAGCATTTT	TRBJ1-5	TRBD1	few	TRBV28
CSARGRGYIQYF	TGCAGTGCTAGGGGGCGGGGATACATTCAGTACTTC	TRBJ2-4	NA	few	TRBV20-1
CASSLGGDDEQFF	TGTGCCAGCAGCTTGGGGGGAGATGATGAGCAGTTCTTC	TRBJ2-1	NA	few	TRBV7-3
CSASPILQRGGTETQYF	TGCAGTGCTAGCCCTATCCTACAGCGGGGGGGCACAGAGACCCAGTACTTC	TRBJ2-5	TRBD2	NA	TRBV20-1
CASSTLPTGGAEAFF	TGTGCCAGCAGTACTCTGCCGACAGGGGGGGCTGAAGCTTTCTTT	TRBJ1-1	TRBD1	few	TRBV2
CATSPGQGKPDTQYF	TGTGCCACCAGTCCCGGACAGGGGAAGCCAGATACGCAGTATTTT	TRBJ2-3	TRBD1	NA	TRBV24-1
CASSSTVECGYTF	TGTGCCAGCAGTTCGACAGTAGAGTGTGGCTACACCTTC	TRBJ1-2	NA	NA	TRBV12-3/TRBV12-4
CASSARRTGDSPLHF	TGTGCCAGCAGCGCGCGCCGGACAGGGGATTCACCCCTCCACTTT	TRBJ1-6	TRBD1	NA	TRBV7-9
CASSFLSGNTIYF	TGTGCCAGCAGTTTCCTCTCTGGAAACACCATATATTTT	TRBJ1-3	NA	few	TRBV27
CAWTPSGANVLTF	TGTGCCTGGACGCCCTCTGGGGCCAACGTCCTGACTTTC	TRBJ2-6	NA	NA	TRBV30
CSTAISFTDTQYF	TGCAGTACTGCGATTAGCTTCACAGATACGCAGTATTTT	TRBJ2-3	NA	few	TRBV20-1
CSARRAVFDYGYTF	TGCAGTGCTAGAAGGGCAGTATTCGACTATGGCTACACCTTC	TRBJ1-2	NA	few	TRBV20-1
CSAKKGGGTDTQYF	TGCAGTGCTAAGAAGGGGGGCGGCACAGATACGCAGTATTTT	TRBJ2-3	NA	few	TRBV20-1
CASSLASNYGYTF	TGTGCCAGCAGTTTAGCTTCTAACTATGGCTACACCTTC	TRBJ1-2	NA	NA	TRBV12-3/TRBV12-4
CSARYRETDTQYF	TGCAGTGCTAGATACCGGGAAACAGATACGCAGTATTTT	TRBJ2-3	NA	few	TRBV20-1
CASSLLAGAGELFF	TGCGCCAGCAGCTTACTAGCGGGGGCCGGGGAGCTGTTTTTT	TRBJ2-2	TRBD2	few	TRBV5-1
CASSLDPEDYNEQFF	TGTGCCAGCAGCTTGGACCCCGAAGATTACAATGAGCAGTTCTTC	TRBJ2-1	NA	NA	TRBV3-1
CASSQEGQGVGNNSPLHF	TGCGCCAGCAGCCAAGAGGGACAGGGGGTCGGTAATAATTCACCCCTCCACTTT	TRBJ1-6	TRBD1	many	TRBV4-3
CASNLPGNTEAFF	TGTGCCAGCAATCTTCCAGGGAACACTGAAGCTTTCTTT	TRBJ1-1	NA	few	TRBV6-6
CASSIQRNYGYTF	TGTGCCAGCAGTATTCAACGGAACTATGGCTACACCTTC	TRBJ1-2	NA	few	TRBV28
CATSDSSGGDTQYF	TGTGCCACCAGTGATTCCAGCGGGGGGGATACGCAGTATTTT	TRBJ2-3	TRBD2	many	TRBV24-1
CASTREGSTQYF	TGTGCCAGCACTCGTGAGGGTAGCACGCAGTATTTT	TRBJ2-3	NA	many	TRBV27
CATSATSGGQETQYF	TGTGCCACCAGTGCGACTAGCGGGGGTCAAGAGACCCAGTACTTC	TRBJ2-5	TRBD2	few	TRBV24-1
CASSQDSPWTSSYNEQFF	TGTGCCAGCAGCCAAGATTCCCCCTGGACTAGCTCCTACAATGAGCAGTTCTTC	TRBJ2-1	TRBD2	NA	TRBV14
CASSHTAPPDTQYF	TGTGCCAGCAGTCATACCGCTCCTCCAGATACGCAGTATTTT	TRBJ2-3	NA	NA	TRBV6-6
CASSPSNNEQFF	TGTGCCAGCTCACCCTCGAACAATGAGCAGTTCTTC	TRBJ2-1	NA	NA	TRBV18
CASSLAGTGYGSYGYTF	TGTGCCAGCAGCTTGGCCGGGACAGGGTATGGGAGCTATGGCTACACCTTC	TRBJ1-2	TRBD1	NA	TRBV5-5
CASSLALGQYNEQFF	TGCGCCAGCAGCTTGGCCTTGGGACAGTACAATGAGCAGTTCTTC	TRBJ2-1	TRBD1	few	TRBV5-1
CARSPLPYEQFF	TGTGCTAGAAGCCCGCTCCCGTATGAGCAGTTCTTC	TRBJ2-1	NA	NA	TRBV7-7
CASSISDSPAGYTF	TGTGCCAGCAGCATATCGGACAGTCCGGCTGGCTACACCTTC	TRBJ1-2	NA	NA	TRBV11-1
CASSPTDSNTGELFF	TGTGCCAGCTCCCCGACGGACTCGAACACCGGGGAGCTGTTTTTT	TRBJ2-2	NA	NA	TRBV12-3/TRBV12-4
CASSHRTAYGYTF	TGCGCCAGCAGCCACCGGACAGCCTATGGCTACACCTTC	TRBJ1-2	NA	few	TRBV4-1
CSARDPRTVNYGYTF	TGCAGTGCTAGAGATCCTCGGACAGTTAACTATGGCTACACCTTC	TRBJ1-2	NA	few	TRBV20-1
CASSQVQGARGNQPQHF	TGCGCCAGCAGCCAAGTTCAGGGGGCGCGCGGCAATCAGCCCCAGCATTTT	TRBJ1-5	TRBD1	few	TRBV4-3
CASSFGGQGGTGELFF	TGTGCCAGCAGCTTTGGCGGCCAGGGCGGCACCGGGGAGCTGTTTTTT	TRBJ2-2	NA	NA	TRBV7-3
CASRVPDINEKLFF	TGTGCCAGCAGGGTTCCAGACATAAATGAAAAACTGTTTTTT	TRBJ1-4	NA	few	TRBV6-6
CASSPGNAGELFF	TGTGCCAGCAGCCCGGGAAACGCCGGGGAGCTGTTTTTT	TRBJ2-2	NA	few	TRBV7-3
CASSLPELGGTGELFF	TGCGCCAGCAGCTTGCCCGAGTTGGGCGGCACCGGGGAGCTGTTTTTT	TRBJ2-2	NA	few	TRBV5-1
CASRSRRDTEAFF	TGCGCCAGCAGAAGCAGGAGGGACACTGAAGCTTTCTTT	TRBJ1-1	NA	many	TRBV5-1
CASSPRGGARQPQHF	TGTGCCAGCAGTCCGAGAGGAGGGGCGCGTCAGCCCCAGCATTTT	TRBJ1-5	NA	NA	TRBV5-6
CASRDPDPNYGYTF	TGTGCCAGCAGGGACCCAGATCCCAACTATGGCTACACCTTC	TRBJ1-2	NA	NA	TRBV9
CASSPPVVQGAGYTF	TGTGCCAGCTCACCACCGGTGGTCCAGGGGGCTGGCTACACCTTC	TRBJ1-2	TRBD1	many	TRBV18
CATSRSLIQGEGSVNYGYTF	TGTGCCACCAGCAGATCCTTAATCCAGGGAGAGGGTAGCGTTAACTATGGCTACACCTTC	TRBJ1-2	NA	many	TRBV15
CASSRPLGNEQFF	TGCGCCAGCAGCCGACCTTTGGGTAATGAGCAGTTCTTC	TRBJ2-1	NA	few	TRBV4-1
CASSLMWDSYEQYF	TGTGCCAGCAGCTTAATGTGGGACTCCTACGAGCAGTACTTC	TRBJ2-7	NA	many	TRBV7-2
CASSPPGLGSTDTQYF	TGTGCCAGCTCACCACCGGGTCTCGGTAGCACAGATACGCAGTATTTT	TRBJ2-3	NA	few	TRBV18